This TCR beta chain was recorded in a study of blood T cell repertoires in COVID-19. About the study: Donors in the United States, Italy and Spain gave samples during acute or convalescent COVID-19. T cells, B-cell-depleted T cells, or PBMCs provided the cDNA or gDNA that served as material.

A few counts support this clone. Source study methods: Amplifying reference gene primers gave estimates of nucleated cell counts. Sequenced by immunoSEQ multiplex PCR; TCRdb stores in-frame clones only, minus some. The DNA was the basis for D and trimming; V, J and clone size are from that table. The profile shows roughly 110,000 clones, about 88% of them singletons. The CDR3 length is 13 residues. CDR1 is LGHDT and CDR2 is YNNKEL in the germline V gene (reference sequence). Trimming shortened V by 2 bases and J by 10 bases, and 13 bases separated the two germline ends. The chain links TRBV3-1 (or the pseudogene TRBV3-2) to TRBJ2-3; tentative D call: TRBD2 (5 bases). This TCR derives from a woman in her 70s who had recovered from COVID-19. Sequencing input: peripheral blood. CDR3 in DNA: TGTGCCAGCAGCCAACCGGGTCGGCGGGCGCAGTATTTT. Protein product: CASSQPGRRAQYF.